Listed below are T cell receptor beta chains from one sample, sequenced in a study of blood T cell repertoires in COVID-19. Produced via immunoSEQ multiplex PCR; TCRdb's table is partial and in-frame only. The table has hundreds of thousands of clones, approximately 89% seen once. Sequencing was carried out using peripheral blood. The receptors originated from a woman between 45 and 60 years old who had recovered from COVID-19. Each CDR3 is given with its conserved first and last residue. Each record gives: V gene, clone size, D gene, CDR3 protein. A D gene is named only where the DNA matches it firmly. Only some rows state a clone size, as once, few, many or a class for expanded clones.

>TRBV5-4|once|-
CASSSPQANTGELFF
>TRBV7-2|-|-
CASSLVRVGNEQFF
>TRBV2|-|-
CASSGRTVDTDTQYF
>TRBV27|-|TRBD2
CASSPWTSGAQSGTQYF
>TRBV6-2/TRBV6-3|-|-
CASSFPSYGYTF
>TRBV19|-|TRBD2
CASSFTAGGFSYEQYF
>TRBV24-1|-|-
CATSDAGAVNQPQHF
>TRBV27|-|TRBD1
CASSPGQGAGYTF
>TRBV10-3|-|-
CAISPYAGANVLTF
>TRBV6-5|-|-
CASRLSNTEAFF
>TRBV5-1|-|TRBD2
CASSLNGLAGSDTQYF
>TRBV7-9|-|TRBD1
CASSWGQGYSPLHF
>TRBV29-1|-|-
CSVADSLDQPQHF
>TRBV21-1|-|-
CASRTPGQRQSGNTIYF
>TRBV6-2/TRBV6-3|-|-
CASSYRFMTEKNYGYTF
>TRBV9|-|TRBD1
CASSPGTGKKSGANVLTF
>TRBV5-1|-|-
CASSSGSVGDTQYF
>TRBV7-2|-|TRBD1
CASSEDRVRQETQYF
>TRBV5-1|-|-
CASSLQRGGVNTEAFF
>TRBV10-2|few|TRBD1
CASNGQGPGQPQHF
>TRBV5-1|-|TRBD1
CASSLGGQGSNQPQHF
>TRBV6-2/TRBV6-3|-|-
CASSYGRSAEAFF
>TRBV4-3|-|TRBD2
CASSQDFGTRNNEQFF
>TRBV4-3|few|-
CASSQETGTEAFF
>TRBV7-6|few|TRBD1
CASSLPRQGRSNTEAFF
>TRBV19|-|TRBD1
CASSMGQGTQPQHF
>TRBV3-1/TRBV3-2|-|-
CASSRQKSGNTIYF
>TRBV5-6|once|-
CASSSGGSNYGYTF
>TRBV7-2|-|TRBD1
CASSVEGAQDSPLHF
>TRBV12-5|-|-
CASGLEKWTDDTLNTGELFF
>TRBV28|-|TRBD2
CASSAPAGGTDTQYF
>TRBV4-3|once|TRBD2
CASSLRPLTSGGRGELFF
>TRBV6-2/TRBV6-3|-|-
CASSYAEFAGNTIYF
>TRBV14|once|TRBD1
CASSQDRDRGNIQYF
>TRBV7-9|-|-
CASSLAGSKYYGYTF
>TRBV5-1|-|-
CASSLGGRGNQPQHF
>TRBV7-2|-|TRBD1
CASREPGQDNEQFF
>TRBV9|-|-
CASSGFFGELFF
>TRBV18|-|-
CASSPYGELIGYGYTF
>TRBV5-4|-|-
CASSLDPGKNTEAFF
>TRBV30|-|-
CAWSRVARNNEQFF
>TRBV14|-|TRBD1
CASSQLGQINYGYTF
>TRBV3-1/TRBV3-2|-|-
CASSQAGMNTEAFF
>TRBV7-8|-|TRBD1
CASSNHRGHANTGELFF